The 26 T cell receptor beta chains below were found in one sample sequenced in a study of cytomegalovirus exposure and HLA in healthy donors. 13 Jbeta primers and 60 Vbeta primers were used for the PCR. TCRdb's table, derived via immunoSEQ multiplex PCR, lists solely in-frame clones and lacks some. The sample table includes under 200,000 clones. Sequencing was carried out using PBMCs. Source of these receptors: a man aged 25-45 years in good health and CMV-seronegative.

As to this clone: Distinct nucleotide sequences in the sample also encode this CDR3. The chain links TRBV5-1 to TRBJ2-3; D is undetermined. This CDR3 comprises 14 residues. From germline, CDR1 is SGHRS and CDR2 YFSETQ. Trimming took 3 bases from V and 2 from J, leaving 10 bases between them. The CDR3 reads CASSWAKSTDTQYF. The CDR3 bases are TGCGCCAGCAGCTGGGCTAAATCCACAGATACGCAGTATTTT.

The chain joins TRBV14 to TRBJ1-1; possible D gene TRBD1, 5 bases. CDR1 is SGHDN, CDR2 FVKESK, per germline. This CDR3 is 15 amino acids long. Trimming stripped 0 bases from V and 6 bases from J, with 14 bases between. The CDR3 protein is CASSQEPGDFAEAFF. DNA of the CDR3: TGTGCCAGCAGCCAAGAACCCGGGGACTTCGCTGAAGCTTTCTTT.

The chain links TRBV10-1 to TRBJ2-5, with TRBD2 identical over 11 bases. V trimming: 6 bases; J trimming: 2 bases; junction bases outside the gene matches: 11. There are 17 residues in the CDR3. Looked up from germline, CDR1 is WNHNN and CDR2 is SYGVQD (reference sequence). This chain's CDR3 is CASRPYSGRALQETQYF. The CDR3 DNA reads TGCGCCAGCAGGCCTTATAGCGGGAGGGCCCTTCAAGAGACCCAGTACTTC.

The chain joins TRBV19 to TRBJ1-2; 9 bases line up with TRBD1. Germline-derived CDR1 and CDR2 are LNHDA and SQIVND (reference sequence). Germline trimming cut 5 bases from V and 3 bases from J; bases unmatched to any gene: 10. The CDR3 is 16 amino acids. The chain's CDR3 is CASSGVQGAWYYGYTF. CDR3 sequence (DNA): TGTGCCAGTAGTGGGGTACAGGGGGCCTGGTACTATGGCTACACCTTC.

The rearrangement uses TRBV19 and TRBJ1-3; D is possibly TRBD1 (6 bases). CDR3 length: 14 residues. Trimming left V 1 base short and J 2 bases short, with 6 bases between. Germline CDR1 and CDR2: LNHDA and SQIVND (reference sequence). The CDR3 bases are TGTGCCAGTAGTATAGCAGGGGCTGGAAACACCATATATTTT. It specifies CASSIAGAGNTIYF.

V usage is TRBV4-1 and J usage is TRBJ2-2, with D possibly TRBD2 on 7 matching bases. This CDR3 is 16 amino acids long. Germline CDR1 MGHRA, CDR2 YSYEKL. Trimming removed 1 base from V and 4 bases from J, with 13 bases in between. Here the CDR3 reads CASSQAWGGGTGELFF. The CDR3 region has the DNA TGCGCCAGCAGCCAAGCCTGGGGGGGCGGCACCGGGGAGCTGTTTTTT.

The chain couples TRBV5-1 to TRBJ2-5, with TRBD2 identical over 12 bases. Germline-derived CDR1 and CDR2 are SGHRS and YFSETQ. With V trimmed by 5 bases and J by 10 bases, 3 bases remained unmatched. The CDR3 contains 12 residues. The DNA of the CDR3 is TGCGCCAGCAGTCGGACTAGCGGGGTCCAGTACTTC. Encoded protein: CASSRTSGVQYF.

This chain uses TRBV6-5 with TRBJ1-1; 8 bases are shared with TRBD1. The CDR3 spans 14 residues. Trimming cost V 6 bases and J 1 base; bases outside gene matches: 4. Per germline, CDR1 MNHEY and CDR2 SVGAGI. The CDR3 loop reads CASRPQGGNTEAFF. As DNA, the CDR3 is TGTGCCAGCAGACCACAGGGGGGGAACACTGAAGCTTTCTTT.

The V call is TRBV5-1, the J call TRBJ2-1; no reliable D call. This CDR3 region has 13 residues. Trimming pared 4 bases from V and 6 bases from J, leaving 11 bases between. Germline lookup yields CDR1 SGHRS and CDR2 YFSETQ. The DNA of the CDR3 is TGCGCCAGCAGCGAGCTTAGTAGCAATGAGCAGTTCTTC. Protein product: CASSELSSNEQFF.

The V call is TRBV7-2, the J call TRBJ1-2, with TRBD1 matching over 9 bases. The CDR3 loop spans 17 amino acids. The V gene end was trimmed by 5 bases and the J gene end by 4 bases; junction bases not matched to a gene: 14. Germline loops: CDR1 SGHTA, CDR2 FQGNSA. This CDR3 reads CASSPRQGGSQGYGYTF. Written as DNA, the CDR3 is TGTGCCAGCAGCCCCCGACAGGGGGGATCTCAGGGCTATGGCTACACCTTC.

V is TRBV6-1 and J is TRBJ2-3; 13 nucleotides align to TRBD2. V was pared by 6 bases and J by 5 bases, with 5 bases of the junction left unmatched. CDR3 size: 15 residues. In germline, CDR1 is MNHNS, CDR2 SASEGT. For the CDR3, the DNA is TGTGCCAGCAGAAGACTAGCGGGAGGACGAGATACGCAGTATTTT. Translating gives CASRRLAGGRDTQYF.

CDR3 DNA: TGTGCTAGTGGTTTGCGCGGGGATACCTACGAGCAGTACTTC. It is translated as CASGLRGDTYEQYF. The V call is TRBV12-5, the J call TRBJ2-7, with D tentatively TRBD2 (6 bases). Trimming removed 2 bases at V and 2 bases at J, with 10 bases between. Germline-derived CDR1 and CDR2 are LGHNT and FRNRAP. CDR3 length: 14 amino acids.

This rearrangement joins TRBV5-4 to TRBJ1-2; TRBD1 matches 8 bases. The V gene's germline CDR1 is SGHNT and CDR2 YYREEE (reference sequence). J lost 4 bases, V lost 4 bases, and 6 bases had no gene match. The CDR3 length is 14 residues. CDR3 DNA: TGTGCCAGCAGCAGTGGACAGGGCACCTATGGCTACACCTTC. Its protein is CASSSGQGTYGYTF.

The CDR3 coding sequence is TGTGCCAGCAGTCGTCAGCCAGGGTCCCCCTACGAGCAGTACTTC. Its protein product is CASSRQPGSPYEQYF. The V call is TRBV6-5, the J call TRBJ2-7, with D maybe TRBD1 (5 bases). The V gene lost 5 bases and the J gene lost 2 bases, with 16 bases spanning the gap. Germline V gene data show CDR1 as MNHEY and CDR2 as SVGAGI. The CDR3 runs to 15 residues.

As DNA, the CDR3 is TGTGCCAGCAGCTTAGGAGGACCGGGACTTACCTACGAGCAGTACTTC. Its translation is CASSLGGPGLTYEQYF. The V and J genes are TRBV7-9 and TRBJ2-7; D might be TRBD2 (6 bases). Looked up from germline, CDR1 is SEHNR and CDR2 is FQNEAQ (reference sequence). This CDR3 is built from 16 residues. The germline V and J ends were trimmed by 1 base and 2 bases, with 15 bases remaining between them.

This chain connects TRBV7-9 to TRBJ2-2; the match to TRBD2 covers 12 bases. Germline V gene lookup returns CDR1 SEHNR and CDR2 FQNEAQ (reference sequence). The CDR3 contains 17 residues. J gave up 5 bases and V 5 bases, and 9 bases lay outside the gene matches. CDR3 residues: CASSPALTSGRTGELFF. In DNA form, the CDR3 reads TGTGCCAGCAGCCCGGCCCTGACTAGCGGGAGAACCGGGGAGCTGTTTTTT.

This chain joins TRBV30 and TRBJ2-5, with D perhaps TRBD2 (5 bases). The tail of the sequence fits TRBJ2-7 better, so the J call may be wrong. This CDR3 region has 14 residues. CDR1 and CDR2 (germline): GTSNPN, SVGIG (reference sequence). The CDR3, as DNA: TGTGCCCATGGTCAGAGGGCAAGGCGTTACGAGCAGTACTTC. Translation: CAHGQRARRYEQYF.

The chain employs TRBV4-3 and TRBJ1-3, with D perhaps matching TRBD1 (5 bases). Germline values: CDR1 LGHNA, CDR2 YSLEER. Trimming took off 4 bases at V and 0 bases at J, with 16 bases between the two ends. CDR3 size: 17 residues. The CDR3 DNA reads TGCGCCAGCAGCCGGGAATGGCAGGGCCACTCTGGAAACACCATATATTTT. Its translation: CASSREWQGHSGNTIYF.

The DNA for the CDR3 is TGTGCCAGCAGGACCGGGACAGGTTCAACAGATACGCAGTATTTT. Its translation is CASRTGTGSTDTQYF. The chain has TRBV7-9 and TRBJ2-3; 8 positions match TRBD1. Trimming cost V 6 bases and J 3 bases; bases outside gene matches: 8. CDR3 length: 15 amino acids. The V gene's germline CDR1 is SEHNR and CDR2 FQNEAQ (reference sequence).

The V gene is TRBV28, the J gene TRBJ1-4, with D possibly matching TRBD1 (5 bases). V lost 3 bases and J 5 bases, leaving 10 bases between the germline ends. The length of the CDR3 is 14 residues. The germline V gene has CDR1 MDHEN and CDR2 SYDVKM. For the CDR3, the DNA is TGTGCCAGCAGTTTCCAAGGGGTGAATGAAAAACTGTTTTTT. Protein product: CASSFQGVNEKLFF.

Here the CDR3 reads CAITPDRSTSYEQYF. DNA for the CDR3: TGTGCCATCACCCCGGACAGGTCAACTTCCTACGAGCAGTACTTC. The chain links TRBV10-3 to TRBJ2-7; TRBD1 aligns across 7 bases. Germline V CDR1 and CDR2: ENHRY, SYGVKD. This CDR3 is built from 15 residues. V lost 7 bases, J lost 1 base, and 10 bases stayed unmatched.

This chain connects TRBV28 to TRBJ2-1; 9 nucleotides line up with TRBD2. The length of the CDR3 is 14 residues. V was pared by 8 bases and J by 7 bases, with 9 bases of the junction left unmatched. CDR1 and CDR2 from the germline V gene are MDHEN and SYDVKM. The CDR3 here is CASGLAGPANEQFF. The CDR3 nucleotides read TGTGCCAGCGGGCTAGCGGGGCCGGCTAATGAGCAGTTCTTC.

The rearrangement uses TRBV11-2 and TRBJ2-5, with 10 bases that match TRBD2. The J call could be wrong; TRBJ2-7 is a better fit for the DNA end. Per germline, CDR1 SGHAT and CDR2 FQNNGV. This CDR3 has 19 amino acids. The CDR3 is CASSLVGASGRNSPYEQYF. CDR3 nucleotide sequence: TGTGCCAGCAGCTTAGTTGGGGCTAGCGGGAGAAACTCCCCCTACGAGCAGTACTTC.

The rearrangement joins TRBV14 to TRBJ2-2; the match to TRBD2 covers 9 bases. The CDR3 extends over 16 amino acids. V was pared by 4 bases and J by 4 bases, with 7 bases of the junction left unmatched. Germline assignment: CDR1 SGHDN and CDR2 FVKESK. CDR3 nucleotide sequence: TGTGCCAGCAGCCTGCGGATAGCGGGAGCCACCGGGGAGCTGTTTTTT. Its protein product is CASSLRIAGATGELFF.

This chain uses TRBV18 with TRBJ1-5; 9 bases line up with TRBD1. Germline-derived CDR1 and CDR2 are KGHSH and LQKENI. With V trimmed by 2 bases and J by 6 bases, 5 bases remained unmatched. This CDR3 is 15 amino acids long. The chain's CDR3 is CASSPTGGLGQPQHF. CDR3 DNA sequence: TGTGCCAGCTCACCAACAGGGGGCCTAGGTCAGCCCCAGCATTTT.

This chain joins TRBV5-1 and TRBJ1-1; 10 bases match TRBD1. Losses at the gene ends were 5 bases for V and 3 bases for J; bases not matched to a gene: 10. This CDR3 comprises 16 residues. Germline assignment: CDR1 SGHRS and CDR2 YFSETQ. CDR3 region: CASRFQVDRGHTEAFF. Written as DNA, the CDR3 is TGCGCCAGCAGGTTTCAAGTAGACAGGGGGCACACTGAAGCTTTCTTT.